These 3 T cell receptor beta chains share one sample of origin, sequenced in a study of blood T cell repertoires in COVID-19 (dated by TCRdb to the early 2020s). Receptor amplification or capture employed the immunoSEQ multiplex PCR assay. In its TCRdb copy, this immuneACCESS table keeps in-frame sequences only and misses some clones. Where compared with another copy, unresolved V genes explain less than half of these, and the others have no known cause. Present in this sample are some 200,000 clones, approximately 87% of which were seen just once. The ten largest account for around 12% of the sample. Material: peripheral blood. The receptor source for this set is an older woman with COVID-19, enrolled during active disease.

This clone was recorded a few times. This same CDR3 is encoded by further DNA sequences in the sample. This sequence joins TRBV27 and TRBJ1-2, with D unresolved. Germline CDR1 MNHEY, CDR2 SMNVEV (reference sequence). Trimming shortened V by 3 bases and J by 6 bases, and 8 bases separated the two germline ends. The CDR3 is 12 amino acids. The CDR3 is CASSLGGDGYTF. CDR3 in DNA: TGTGCCAGCAGTTTGGGCGGGGATGGCTACACCTTC.

The CDR3 DNA follows: TGTGCCAGCTCACCACGGCAGGGGGATACCGGGGAGCTGTTTTTT. Encoded protein: CASSPRQGDTGELFF. This chain uses TRBV18 with TRBJ2-2, with 7 bases aligning to TRBD1. Germline V gives CDR1 KGHSH, CDR2 LQKENI. V dropped 1 base and J dropped 5; count of bases not matched to a gene: 4. The CDR3 spans 15 residues.

The rearrangement links TRBV7-9 to TRBJ2-5; TRBD2 might be the D (5 bases). This CDR3 region has 16 residues. The V gene's germline CDR1 is SEHNR and CDR2 FQNEAQ (reference sequence). V lost 1 base, J lost 0 bases, and 12 bases lay in between. CDR3 loop: CASSLEFPADQETQYF. CDR3 nucleotide sequence: TGTGCCAGCAGCTTAGAGTTTCCAGCGGACCAAGAGACCCAGTACTTC.